This passage covers 5 T cell receptor beta chains from one sample sequenced in a study of blood T cell repertoires in COVID-19. Sequencing used immunoSEQ multiplex PCR; TCRdb keeps in-frame clones, though not all of them. This table has 200,000 to 250,000 clones, around three quarters appearing once. Sequenced material: peripheral blood. All receptors come from a woman in her 70s with acute or convalescent COVID-19.

The chain has TRBV10-2 and TRBJ2-7; a weak D match, TRBD1 (5 bases). CDR1 is WSHSY, CDR2 SAAADI, per germline. CDR3 length: 13 amino acids. V lost 3 bases to trimming and J lost 2 bases, with 8 bases between them. CDR3 residues: CASSDRVTYEQYV. DNA for the CDR3: TGCGCCAGCAGTGACAGGGTCACCTACGAGCAGTACGTC.

The V and J genes are TRBV10-3 and TRBJ2-7; the match to TRBD1 covers 11 bases. The CDR3 has 14 amino acids. Germline CDR1 is ENHRY and CDR2 is SYGVKD. The J segment lost 5 bases and the V segment lost 6 bases, leaving 6 bases of the junction unmatched. Here the CDR3 reads CAISQGQGGNEQYF. CDR3 nucleotides: TGTGCCATCAGCCAGGGACAGGGGGGGAACGAGCAGTACTTC.

This clone has just one count. V gene TRBV30 combines with J gene TRBJ2-5, with 11 bases lining up with TRBD1. The trim removed 4 bases at V and 5 bases at J, leaving 12 bases unmatched. The CDR3 sequence is 16 residues long. From germline, CDR1 is GTSNPN and CDR2 SVGIG (reference sequence). The CDR3 is CAWTARDRGMRETQYF. The CDR3, as DNA: TGTGCCTGGACAGCCCGGGACAGGGGGATGAGGGAGACCCAGTACTTC.

V and J are TRBV2 and TRBJ2-1, with 7 bases that match TRBD2. The CDR3 extends over 17 amino acids. The V and J ends lost 3 bases and 0 bases, in that order; junction bases with no gene match: 8. Per germline, CDR1 SNHLY and CDR2 FYNNEI. The CDR3 loop reads CASSDPLGGSSYNEQFF. In nucleotides, the CDR3 is TGTGCCAGCAGTGACCCCCTGGGGGGGAGCTCCTACAATGAGCAGTTCTTC. Full variable domain (remainder filled in from reference TRBV2 and TRBJ2-1): EPEVTQTPSHQVTQMGQEVILRCVPISNHLYFYWYRQILGQKVEFLVSFYNNEISEKSEIFDDQFSVERPDGSNFTLKIRSTKLEDSAMYFCASSDPLGGSSYNEQFFGPGTRLTVL.

The rearrangement uses TRBV15 and TRBJ2-3; 11 bases agree with TRBD2. The germline V gene encodes CDR1 LNHNV and CDR2 YYDKDF (reference sequence). Trimming took 6 bases from V and 2 from J; bases not matched to a gene: 4. CDR3 length: 15 residues. The CDR3 protein is CATRLAGDLTDTQYF. CDR3 nucleotides: TGTGCCACCAGACTAGCGGGGGACCTCACAGATACGCAGTATTTT. The full variable domain, with the rest looked up from reference TRBV15 and TRBJ2-3, is DAMVIQNPRYQVTQFGKPVTLSCSQTLNHNVMYWYQQKSSQAPKLLFHYYDKDFNNEADTPDNFQSRRPNTSFCFLDIRSPGLGDTAMYLCATRLAGDLTDTQYFGPGTRLTVL.